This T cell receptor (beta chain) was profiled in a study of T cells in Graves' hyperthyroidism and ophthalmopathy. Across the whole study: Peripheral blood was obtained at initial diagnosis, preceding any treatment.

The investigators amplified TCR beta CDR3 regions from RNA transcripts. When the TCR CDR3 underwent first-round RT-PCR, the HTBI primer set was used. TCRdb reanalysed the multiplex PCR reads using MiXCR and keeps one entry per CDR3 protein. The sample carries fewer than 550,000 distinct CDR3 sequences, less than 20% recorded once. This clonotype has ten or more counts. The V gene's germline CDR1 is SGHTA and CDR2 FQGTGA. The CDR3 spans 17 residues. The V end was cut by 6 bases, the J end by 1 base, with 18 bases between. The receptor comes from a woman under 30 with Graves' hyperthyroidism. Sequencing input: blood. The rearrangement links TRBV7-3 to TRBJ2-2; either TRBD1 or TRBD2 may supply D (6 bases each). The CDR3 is CASSPGQRAGNTGELFF. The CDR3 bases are TGTGCCAGCAGTCCAGGACAGCGGGCAGGGAACACCGGGGAGCTGTTTTTT.